The 13 T cell receptor beta chains reported below all come from one sample, sequenced in a study of T cell repertoires in cytomegalovirus infection. MiXCR, applied by TCRdb to the reads, yields one record per CDR3 protein. The table has more than 110,000 distinct CDR3 sequences, 30% to 40% seen once. Their antigens are not known. The input for sequencing was CD8+ T cells from cultured PBMCs, taken from culture after CMV antigen stimulation. The receptors shown here come from a human donor in good health (CMV status not recorded). Some clones in this sample may be carry-over from other donors' samples.

The V and J genes are TRBV3-1 and TRBJ2-7, with D tentatively TRBD1 (6 bases). The CDR3 totals 16 residues. CDR1 LGHDT and CDR2 YNNKEL come from the germline V gene (reference sequence). V lost 0 bases and J lost 2, with 14 bases in between. The CDR3 spells CASSQEGGSIPYEQYF. The DNA for the CDR3 is TGTGCCAGCAGCCAAGAAGGGGGTAGTATCCCCTACGAGCAGTACTTC.

Only a few counts were recorded for this clonotype. The chain employs TRBV7-9 and TRBJ2-5; TRBD2 is a possible D gene (5 bases). Germline values: CDR1 SEHNR, CDR2 FQNEAQ (reference sequence). Trimming left V 5 bases short and J 5 bases short, with 12 bases between. This CDR3 is built from 13 residues. For the CDR3, the DNA is TGTGCCAGCAGCCCGGTAACGGGGGAGACCCAGTACTTC. Its translation: CASSPVTGETQYF.

The chain has TRBV7-2 and TRBJ2-1, with D tentatively TRBD2 (7 bases). V lost 2 bases and J 7 bases, leaving 21 bases between the germline ends. Germline values: CDR1 SGHTA, CDR2 FQGNSA. The CDR3 is 17 amino acids. The DNA of the CDR3 is TGTGCCAGCAGCTTAAATCCCTGGGGGGCGGGGGATAATGAGCAGTTCTTC. It specifies CASSLNPWGAGDNEQFF.

This chain links TRBV6-5 with TRBJ2-3, with no clear D. Germline V gene data show CDR1 as MNHEY and CDR2 as SVGAGI. The CDR3 is made up of 13 amino acids. V dropped 7 bases and J dropped 2 bases, with 10 bases sitting between them. The CDR3 is CASTDSHTDTQYF. The DNA of the CDR3 is TGTGCCAGCACCGACTCCCACACAGATACGCAGTATTTT.

The V and J genes are TRBV20-1 and TRBJ2-1; 10 positions agree with TRBD2. V gave up 0 bases and J gave up 6 bases; unmatched junction bases: 11. CDR1 and CDR2 from the germline V gene are DFQATT and SNEGSKA (reference sequence). The length of the CDR3 is 17 residues. The chain's CDR3 is CSARDLRLLAGINEQFF. The CDR3 DNA follows: TGCAGTGCTAGAGACTTACGATTACTAGCGGGGATCAATGAGCAGTTCTTC.

Ten or more counts support this clonotype. V is TRBV7-2 and J is TRBJ1-1; D may be TRBD1 (5 bases). Germline V gene lookup returns CDR1 SGHTA and CDR2 FQGNSA. CDR3 length equals 14 residues. Deletions cut 5 bases from V and 4 bases from J, with 14 bases between. Here the CDR3 reads CASSLMGGSTEAFF. CDR3 coding DNA: TGTGCCAGCAGCCTCATGGGGGGGAGCACTGAAGCTTTCTTT.

This clonotype has a count of ten or more. CDR3: CASSLNGVGDTQYF. The CDR3 bases are TGCGCCAGCAGCCTGAATGGGGTCGGAGATACGCAGTATTTT. The rearrangement links TRBV4-1 to TRBJ2-3, with D unclear. Trimming removed 4 bases at V and 5 bases at J, with 13 bases between. The CDR3 has 14 residues. CDR1 is MGHRA and CDR2 is YSYEKL in the germline V gene.

Only a few counts were recorded for this clonotype. CDR3 bases: TGTGCCAGCAGTTTAAGCGGACAGGTTTATGGAAACACCATATATTTT. It translates to CASSLSGQVYGNTIYF. The genes are TRBV12-3 or TRBV12-4 and TRBJ1-3, with TRBD1 identical over 7 bases. V shed 2 bases and J 3 bases; nucleotides not matched to a gene: 7. This CDR3 comprises 16 residues.

This clonotype occurred many times. The V gene is TRBV27, the J gene TRBJ2-1, with 7 bases lining up with TRBD2. This CDR3 is 17 amino acids long. CDR1 MNHEY and CDR2 SMNVEV come from the germline V gene (reference sequence). Germline trimming cut 0 bases from V and 4 bases from J; bases unmatched to any gene: 9. The CDR3 DNA follows: TGTGCCAGCAGTTTATCCCGGGGGGTTTCAGCTTACAATGAGCAGTTCTTC. This gives the protein CASSLSRGVSAYNEQFF.

The rearrangement uses TRBV4-2 and TRBJ2-7; 9 bases are shared with TRBD2. With V trimmed by 4 bases and J by 4 bases, 8 bases remained unmatched. This CDR3 is 15 amino acids long. CDR1 LGHNA and CDR2 YNFKEQ come from the germline V gene. The CDR3 loop is CASSPGASGEYEQYF. DNA of the CDR3: TGTGCCAGCAGCCCGGGGGCTAGCGGGGAGTACGAGCAGTACTTC.

The genes are TRBV7-6 and TRBJ1-5; D possibly corresponds to TRBD1 (5 bases). The CDR3 length is 13 residues. Germline V gives CDR1 SGHVS, CDR2 FNYEAQ. Trimming pared 2 bases from V and 5 bases from J, leaving 7 bases between. CDR3 sequence: CASSLRGDQPQHF. CDR3 sequence (DNA): TGTGCCAGCAGCTTAAGGGGCGATCAGCCCCAGCATTTT. The full variable domain, in which reference TRBV7-6 and TRBJ1-5 provide the parts outside the CDR3, is GAGVSQSPRYKVTKRGQDVALRCDPISGHVSLYWYRQALGQGPEFLTYFNYEAQQDKSGLPNDRFSAERPEGSISTLTIQRTEQRDSAMYRCASSLRGDQPQHFGDGTRLSIL.

The rearrangement uses TRBV9 and TRBJ2-3; TRBD2 is a possible D gene (6 bases). This CDR3 has 14 residues. CDR1 is SGDLS, CDR2 YYNGEE, per germline. V lost 6 bases and J lost 1, with 12 bases in between. The CDR3 here is CASTLGGGTDTQYF. CDR3 bases: TGTGCCAGCACCCTAGGAGGGGGCACAGATACGCAGTATTTT.

This clonotype has a count of ten or more. This chain uses TRBV4-1 with TRBJ2-1; TRBD2 aligns across 7 bases. The trim removed 0 bases at V and 5 bases at J, leaving 10 bases unmatched. CDR1 and CDR2 (germline): MGHRA, YSYEKL. CDR3 size: 17 residues. CDR3 nucleotides: TGCGCCAGCAGCCAAGATCACGGGGGGACGGTTCACAATGAGCAGTTCTTC. Its protein is CASSQDHGGTVHNEQFF.